This TCR beta chain was recorded in a study of resident and recirculating memory T cells in vitiligo. Study conclusions and caveats: Vitiligo lesions lacked a unique dominant clone, and clonality varied.

Sequencing used immunoSEQ multiplex PCR; TCRdb keeps in-frame clones, though not all of them. The table lists 72,000 or so clones, under 95% of them singletons, with roughly 5% in the top ten. The germline CDR1 and CDR2 sequences are SGHRS and YFSETQ. The CDR3 is 17 amino acids. Trimming removed 0 bases at V and 0 bases at J, with 13 bases between. Notes on this clone: Its specificity is unknown.

The material sequenced was blood. The origin of this receptor is a male donor with vitiligo. The genes are TRBV5-1 and TRBJ1-5; no clear D. CDR3 protein: CASSLAPLLYSNQPQHF. The CDR3 nucleotides read TGCGCCAGCAGCTTGGCCCCCCTTCTATATAGCAATCAGCCCCAGCATTTT.